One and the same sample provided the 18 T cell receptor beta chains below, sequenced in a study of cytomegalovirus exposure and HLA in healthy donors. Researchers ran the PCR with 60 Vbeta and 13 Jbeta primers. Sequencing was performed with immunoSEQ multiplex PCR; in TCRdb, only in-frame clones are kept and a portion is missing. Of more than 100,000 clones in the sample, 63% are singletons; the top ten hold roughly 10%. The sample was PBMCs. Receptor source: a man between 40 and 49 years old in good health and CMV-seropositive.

This CDR3 is CASSGTGNQPQHF. The CDR3 DNA is TGTGCCAGCAGTGGCACAGGGAATCAGCCCCAGCATTTT. The rearrangement joins TRBV6-1 to TRBJ1-5, with D perhaps matching TRBD1 (6 bases). This CDR3 has 13 amino acids. Between the trimmed V and J ends, which lost 4 bases and 4 bases, there was a span of 8 bases. The germline gives CDR1 MNHNS, CDR2 SASEGT.

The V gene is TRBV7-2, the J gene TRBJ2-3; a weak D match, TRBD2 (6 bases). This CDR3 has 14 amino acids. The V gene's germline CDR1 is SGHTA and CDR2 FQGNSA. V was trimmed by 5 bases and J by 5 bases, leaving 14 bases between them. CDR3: CASSPRDFQDTQYF. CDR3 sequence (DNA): TGTGCCAGCAGCCCCCGGGACTTCCAAGATACGCAGTATTTT.

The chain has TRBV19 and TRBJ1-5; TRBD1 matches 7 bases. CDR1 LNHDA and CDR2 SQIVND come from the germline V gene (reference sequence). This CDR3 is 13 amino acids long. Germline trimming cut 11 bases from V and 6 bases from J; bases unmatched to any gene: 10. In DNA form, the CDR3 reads TGTGCCGGCAGTTCACAGGGGACTCAGCCCCAGCATTTT. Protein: CAGSSQGTQPQHF.

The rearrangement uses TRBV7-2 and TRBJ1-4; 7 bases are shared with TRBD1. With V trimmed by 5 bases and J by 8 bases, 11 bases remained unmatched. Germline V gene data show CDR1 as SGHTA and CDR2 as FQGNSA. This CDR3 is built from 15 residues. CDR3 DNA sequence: TGTGCCAGCAGCCCGCTACGCGACAGGGCCGAAAAACTGTTTTTT. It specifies CASSPLRDRAEKLFF.

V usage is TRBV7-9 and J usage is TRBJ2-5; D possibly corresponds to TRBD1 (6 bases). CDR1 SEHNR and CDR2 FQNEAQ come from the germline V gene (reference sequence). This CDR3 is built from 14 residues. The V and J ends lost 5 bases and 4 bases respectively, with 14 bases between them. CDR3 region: CASSAALGAETQYF. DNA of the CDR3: TGTGCCAGCAGCGCGGCGTTGGGGGCAGAGACCCAGTACTTC.

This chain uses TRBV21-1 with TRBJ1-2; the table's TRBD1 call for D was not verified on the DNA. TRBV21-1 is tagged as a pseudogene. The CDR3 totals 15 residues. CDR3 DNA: TGTGCCAGCAGCAACACAGGGTTGAGGGCCTATGGCTACACCTTC. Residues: CASSNTGLRAYGYTF.

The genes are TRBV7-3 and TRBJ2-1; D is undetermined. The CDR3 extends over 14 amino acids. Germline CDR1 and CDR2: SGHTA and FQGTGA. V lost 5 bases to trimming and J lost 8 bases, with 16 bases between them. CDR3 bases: TGTGCCAGCAGCCTAGGATCCTATAGCCATGAGCAGTTCTTC. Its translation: CASSLGSYSHEQFF.

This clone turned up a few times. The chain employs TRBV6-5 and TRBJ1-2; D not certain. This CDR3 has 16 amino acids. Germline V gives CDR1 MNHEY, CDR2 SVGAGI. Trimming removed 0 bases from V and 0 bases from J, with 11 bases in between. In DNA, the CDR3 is TGTGCCAGCAGTTACTCGGGTCAGGTTCCTAACTATGGCTACACCTTC. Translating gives CASSYSGQVPNYGYTF.

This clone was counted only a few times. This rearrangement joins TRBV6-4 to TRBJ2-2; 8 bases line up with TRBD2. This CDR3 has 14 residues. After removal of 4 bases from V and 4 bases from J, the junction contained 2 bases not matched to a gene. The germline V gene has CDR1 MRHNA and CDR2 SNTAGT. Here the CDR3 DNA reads TGTGCCAGCAGTGCCGGGACTAGCACCGGGGAGCTGTTTTTT. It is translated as CASSAGTSTGELFF.

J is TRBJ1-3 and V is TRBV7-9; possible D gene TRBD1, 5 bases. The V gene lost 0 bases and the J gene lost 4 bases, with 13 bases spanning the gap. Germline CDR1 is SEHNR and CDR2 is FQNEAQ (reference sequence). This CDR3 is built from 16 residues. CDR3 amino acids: CASSLAGAGSGNTIYF. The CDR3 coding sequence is TGTGCCAGCAGCTTAGCGGGCGCAGGGTCAGGAAACACCATATATTTT.

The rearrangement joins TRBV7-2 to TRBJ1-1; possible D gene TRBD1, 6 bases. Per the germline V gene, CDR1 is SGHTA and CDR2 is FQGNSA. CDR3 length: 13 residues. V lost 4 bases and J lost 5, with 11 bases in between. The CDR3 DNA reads TGTGCCAGCAGCTCCACAGGGCGGACTGAAGCTTTCTTT. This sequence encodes CASSSTGRTEAFF.

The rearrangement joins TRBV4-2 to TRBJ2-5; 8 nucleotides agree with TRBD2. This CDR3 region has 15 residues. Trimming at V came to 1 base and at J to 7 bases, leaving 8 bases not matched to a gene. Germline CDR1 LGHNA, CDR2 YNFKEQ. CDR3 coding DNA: TGTGCCAGCAGCCAAGTTGAAGCGGGGGAGGGGACCCAGTACTTC. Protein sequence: CASSQVEAGEGTQYF.

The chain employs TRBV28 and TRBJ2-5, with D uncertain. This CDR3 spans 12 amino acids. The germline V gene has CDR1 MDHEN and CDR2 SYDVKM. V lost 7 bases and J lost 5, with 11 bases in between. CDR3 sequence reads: CASNLLGETQYF. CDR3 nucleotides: TGTGCCAGCAATCTTCTCGGGGAGACCCAGTACTTC.

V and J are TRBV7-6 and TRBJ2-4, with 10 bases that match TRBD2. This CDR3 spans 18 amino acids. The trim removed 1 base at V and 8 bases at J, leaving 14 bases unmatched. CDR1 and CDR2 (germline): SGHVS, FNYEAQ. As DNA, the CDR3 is TGTGCCAGCAGCTTAGGCGGATTAAGCGGGAGGGCCTCGCACATTCAGTACTTC. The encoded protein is CASSLGGLSGRASHIQYF.

CDR3 nucleotides: TGTGCCAGCAGCTTACCACAAGAGACCCAGTACTTC. Encoded protein: CASSLPQETQYF. The V and J genes are TRBV11-1 and TRBJ2-5; D remains unclear. The CDR3 sequence is 12 residues long. Deletions cut 2 bases from V and 2 bases from J, with 3 bases between. CDR1 and CDR2 from the germline V gene are SGHAT and FQDESV (reference sequence).

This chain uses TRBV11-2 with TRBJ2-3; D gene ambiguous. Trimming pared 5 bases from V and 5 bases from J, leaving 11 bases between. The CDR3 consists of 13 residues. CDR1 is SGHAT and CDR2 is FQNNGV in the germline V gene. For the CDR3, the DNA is TGTGCCAGCAGCAGAATCGGAGTAGATACGCAGTATTTT. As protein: CASSRIGVDTQYF.

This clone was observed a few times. Written as DNA, the CDR3 is TGTGCCAGCAGCCGCTCAATCTATACCTACGAGCAGTACTTC. It translates to CASSRSIYTYEQYF. V is TRBV5-4 and J is TRBJ2-7; unclear D gene. Trimming pared 4 bases from V and 2 bases from J, leaving 13 bases between. Germline V gene sequence: CDR1 SGHNT, CDR2 YYREEE (reference sequence). This CDR3 spans 14 amino acids.

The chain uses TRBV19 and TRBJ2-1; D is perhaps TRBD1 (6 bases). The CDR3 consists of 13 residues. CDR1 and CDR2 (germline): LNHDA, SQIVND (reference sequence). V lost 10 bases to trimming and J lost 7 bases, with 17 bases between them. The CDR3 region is CATTGSRGNEQFF. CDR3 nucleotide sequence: TGTGCCACAACAGGGAGCCGAGGGAATGAGCAGTTCTTC.